This record covers a single T cell receptor beta chain. The specificity of this receptor is unknown. Base quality data are lacking; no much larger clone is found one base away. The trial excluded patients who had a history of autoimmune disease or were on systemic immunosuppression. Peripheral blood for TCR sequencing was collected from all dose cohorts at baseline, on cycle 4 day 1, and on cycle 7 day 1. The samples were taken from a phase I, first-in-human, multicenter, open-label dose-escalation trial of ivuxolimab. The trial enrolled adults with locally advanced or metastatic head and neck squamous cell, hepatocellular, melanoma or renal cell carcinoma. Before TCR sequencing, CD4+ T cells and CD8+ T cells from peripheral blood were sorted into separate populations. Genomic DNA was extracted from sorted cells for sequencing of the TCRbeta CDR3 region. The immunoSEQ Assay was used to sequence the TCRbeta CDR3 regions. The clones in this table, taken by TCRdb from immuneACCESS, are in-frame only. Not every clone is retained; where verified, under half of the shortfall comes from an unresolved V gene, and the cause of the rest is unknown. Here the sample has roughly 13,000 clones; roughly 92% occur a single time. Jointly, the top ten make up approximately 23% of the sample.

Taken from the germline V gene, the CDR1 and CDR2 loops are SGHTA and FQGNSA. The V end gives up 4 bases and the J end 4 bases, leaving 6 bases in the junction not matched to a gene. Spanning cysteine to phenylalanine, the CDR3 consists of 16 amino acids. The sequence is cut down to CDR3 DNA, 48 bases in frame from base 1. The data were obtained in a study of OX40 agonist ivuxolimab in advanced cancers. Study-wide context: The costimulatory receptor OX40 (CD134) was targeted by ivuxolimab, a fully human IgG2 agonistic monoclonal antibody. Intravenous ivuxolimab was administered to patients every 2 weeks at six dose levels: 0.01, 0.1, 0.3, 1.5, 3 and 10 mg/kg. Among the roughly 52 dose-escalation patients, 19 had hepatocellular carcinoma, around 15 melanoma, 9 renal cell carcinoma and 9 head and neck cancer. In the dose-escalation cohort, 70% to 85% of patients were male, and the mean age was roughly 60 years, with a range of 23 to 79. Prior anti-PD-1, anti-PD-L1 or anti-CTLA-4 therapy was permitted, and about two fifths of dose-escalation patients had received checkpoint inhibitors. Three dose-escalation patients achieved partial responses, one with hepatocellular carcinoma and two with cutaneous melanoma. The point of sequencing TCRbeta in the periphery was to test whether ivuxolimab changed TCR sequence diversity and drove clonal T-cell expansion. The paper reports the monotherapy dose-escalation portion (N of about 47 patients) of the phase I ivuxolimab trial.

Paper-wide results and their limitations: Partial responders in the 0.1-3.0 mg/kg groups had among the lowest normalized peripheral clonal expansion, especially among CD8+ T cells. Clonal expansion of both CD4+ and CD8+ blood T cells was observed from baseline to week 6 at doses 0.1 to 3.0 mg/kg. Low levels of normalized T-cell clonal expansion were also seen in some patients who did not respond. Which antigens the clonally expanded peripheral T cells were specific for was not determined. On average, CD8+ T cells showed more expanded clones than CD4+ T cells after ivuxolimab.

The rearranged segments are TRBV7-2 and TRBJ2-1; TRBD2 fits 11 bases in the junction. Source: CD4+ or CD8+ T cells sorted from blood, taken in a trial of the OX40 agonist ivuxolimab. The sequence was obtained from an adult with an advanced solid tumor such as melanoma, head and neck, liver or kidney cancer. The DNA is as follows: TGTGCCAGCAGCTATGGGACTAGCGGACCGTACAATGAGCAGTTCTTC. The resulting protein is CASSYGTSGPYNEQFF. The CDR3 plus the reference TRBV7-2 and TRBJ2-1 genes for the other parts give the full variable domain: GAGVSQSPSNKVTEKGKDVELRCDPISGHTALYWYRQSLGQGLEFLIYFQGNSAPDKSGLPSDRFSAERTGGSVSTLTIQRTQQEDSAVYLCASSYGTSGPYNEQFFGPGTRLTVL.